This T cell receptor (beta chain) originates from a study of blood T cell repertoires in COVID-19. Study summary: From the United States, Italy and Spain came samples of acute and convalescent COVID-19. Nucleic acid was either cDNA or gDNA, and it came from T cells, B-cell-depleted T cells, or PBMCs.

Per the study methods: Estimation of nucleated cell counts was performed using reference gene primer amplification. TCRdb's table, derived via immunoSEQ multiplex PCR, lists solely in-frame clones and lacks some. V and J calls and clone size follow that table, whereas D and trimming were derived from the DNA. The sample shows about 400,000 clones, roughly 90% of them seen only once. On this clone: The same CDR3 is also encoded by other DNA sequences in this sample.

Germline lookup yields CDR1 MGHRA and CDR2 YSYEKL. The J segment lost 2 bases and the V segment lost 1 base, leaving 2 bases of the junction unmatched. The CDR3 contains 14 residues. Material: peripheral blood. This TCR was recovered from a middle-aged man with acute or convalescent COVID-19. The chain recombines TRBV4-1 with TRBJ2-7; 7 bases match TRBD1. DNA of the CDR3: TGCGCCAGCAGCCAAGGACAGGGAACCTACGAGCAGTACTTC. It codes for CASSQGQGTYEQYF.